The rows below give T cell receptor beta chains drawn from one sample of a study of blood T cell repertoires in COVID-19. Clones were read by immunoSEQ multiplex PCR, and TCRdb kept only the in-frame ones, dropping some. The sample has about 270,000 clones; 83% are singletons. Sequenced sample: peripheral blood. These receptors were obtained from a woman between 45 and 60 years old who had recovered from COVID-19. The CDR3 runs from the conserved cysteine through the conserved F or W. D genes are given only for firm matches. Rows give clone size only sometimes, using once, few, many, or a class for an expanded clone.

cdr3_nt,cdr3_aa,v_call,j_call,d_call,clone_size
TGTGCCAGCAGCTTAACAGTAGGGAGGACCTACGAGCAGTACTTC,CASSLTVGRTYEQYF,TRBV7-3,TRBJ2-7,.,.
TGTGCCAGCAGTGAGACTCGCAATCAGCCCCAGCATTTT,CASSETRNQPQHF,TRBV6-1,TRBJ1-5,.,few
TGTGCCAGCTCACCAAAGGAGGGACATACGCAGTATTTT,CASSPKEGHTQYF,TRBV18,TRBJ2-3,.,.
TGTGCCAGCAGTGAAGTCACCGGGACAGTGTCTGGAAACACCATATATTTT,CASSEVTGTVSGNTIYF,TRBV6-1,TRBJ1-3,TRBD1,.
TGTGCCTGCGAGAGCTCCTACAATGAGCAGTTCTTC,CACESSYNEQFF,TRBV28,TRBJ2-1,.,.
TGCAGCGTTGCCCTAGACAGGGTGTCTCGCAATGAGCAGTTCTTC,CSVALDRVSRNEQFF,TRBV29-1,TRBJ2-1,TRBD1,.
TGTGCCAGTAGTCAAATGTCCGGGAACGAGCAGTACTTC,CASSQMSGNEQYF,TRBV19,TRBJ2-7,.,.
TGTGCCAGCTCAGTGACAGGGGGTGGGAATCAGCCCCAGCATTTT,CASSVTGGGNQPQHF,TRBV18,TRBJ1-5,TRBD1,.
TGTGCCTGGAGGGGCAGCTCCACAGATACGCAGTATTTT,CAWRGSSTDTQYF,TRBV30,TRBJ2-3,.,.
TGTGCCTGGAACTCAGGGGATGGCTCCTACAATGAGCAGTTCTTC,CAWNSGDGSYNEQFF,TRBV30,TRBJ2-1,.,.
TGTGCCAGCAAACCGGGACAGGGGCCCGGGGAGCTGTTTTTT,CASKPGQGPGELFF,TRBV9,TRBJ2-2,TRBD1,.
TGTGCCAGCAGTCCCGGGTCCCCATCCTCTGGGGCCAACGTCCTGACTTTC,CASSPGSPSSGANVLTF,TRBV28,TRBJ2-6,.,.
TGTGCCAGCAGCAAAGTCCACAGGGAACCCTACGAGCAGTACTTC,CASSKVHREPYEQYF,TRBV21-1,TRBJ2-7,.,.
TGTGCCAGTAGTTTCGGTCGGAGACCCAGCACAGATACGCAGTATTTT,CASSFGRRPSTDTQYF,TRBV19,TRBJ2-3,.,once
TGTGCCAGCAGCCGACAGGGGGGCCACGAGCAGTACTTC,CASSRQGGHEQYF,TRBV3-1/TRBV3-2,TRBJ2-7,TRBD1,.
TGTGCCACCAGCAGAGATATAACAGGGCTAAATCAGCCCCAGCATTTT,CATSRDITGLNQPQHF,TRBV15,TRBJ1-5,.,.
TGTGCCAGCAGCAATAGCGGAAGCGCGTACCAAGAGACCCAGTACTTC,CASSNSGSAYQETQYF,TRBV5-8,TRBJ2-5,.,.
TGCGCCAGCAGCCCCGAGGGGCGCGGGAGGCCCCTCCAAGAGACCCAGTACTTC,CASSPEGRGRPLQETQYF,TRBV5-1,TRBJ2-5,TRBD2,.
TGTGCCAGCAGCTTAGCGTTTACAGGGTTCACTGAAGCTTTCTTT,CASSLAFTGFTEAFF,TRBV7-8,TRBJ1-1,.,.
TGTGCCAGCACCCCGGCGGAGGGGGCGCCGGGGGAGCTGTTTTTT,CASTPAEGAPGELFF,TRBV6-5,TRBJ2-2,.,.
TGCGCCAGCAGCCAAGGAACAGGGCAAACTAATGAAAAACTGTTTTTT,CASSQGTGQTNEKLFF,TRBV4-1,TRBJ1-4,.,.
TGTGCCAGCTCACTAGGGGACTACGAGCAGTACTTC,CASSLGDYEQYF,TRBV18,TRBJ2-7,.,.
TGTGCCAGCAGCCAAGATTACGGGGGAACCTACGAGCAGTACTTC,CASSQDYGGTYEQYF,TRBV4-2,TRBJ2-7,.,medium-sized
TGCGCCAGCAGCCAAGAGAGACAGGGAGGATCTGGAAACACCATATATTTT,CASSQERQGGSGNTIYF,TRBV4-1,TRBJ1-3,TRBD1,few